What follows are 23 T cell receptor beta chains derived from one specimen sequenced in a study of T cell responses to AZD1222 COVID-19 vaccine. Generated by immunoSEQ multiplex PCR, the TCRdb table keeps only in-frame clones and is missing some. The sample records 120,000 or so clones, 91% being singletons. The sample was peripheral blood, taken on day 0 of AZD1222 vaccination. These receptors all come from an adult in good health.

To note about this clone: One end of the junction varies from germline; a read error may be responsible. The chain joins TRBV15 to TRBJ2-7, with TRBD2 matching 7 bases. The germline V gene encodes CDR1 LNHNV and CDR2 YYDKDF (reference sequence). This CDR3 has 13 residues. The CDR3 DNA follows: TGTGCCACCAGCAGAGATTACGGTGGCAGGGAGGGGTTC. As protein: CATSRDYGGREGF.

V is TRBV13 and J is TRBJ1-3, with D uncertain. This CDR3 is 15 amino acids long. Trimming pared 0 bases from V and 2 bases from J, leaving 8 bases between. Germline CDR1 is PRHDT and CDR2 is FYEKMQ (reference sequence). The CDR3 here is CASSLGGRTGNTIYF. In DNA form, the CDR3 reads TGTGCCAGCAGCTTAGGGGGCAGAACTGGAAACACCATATATTTT.

The V call is TRBV28, the J call TRBJ1-2; no clear D gene. Germline V gene data show CDR1 as MDHEN and CDR2 as SYDVKM. The CDR3 runs to 14 residues. Trimming shortened V by 9 bases and J by 4 bases, and 18 bases separated the two germline ends. CDR3 residues: CASLSSLAIYGYTF. The DNA for the CDR3 is TGTGCCAGTCTTTCCAGCTTAGCTATCTATGGCTACACCTTC.

This clone was picked up a small number of times. The V and J genes are TRBV5-1 and TRBJ2-1, with D unresolved. Germline V CDR1 and CDR2: SGHRS, YFSETQ. The V gene lost 0 bases and the J gene lost 7 bases, with 8 bases spanning the gap. The CDR3 loop spans 13 amino acids. As DNA, the CDR3 is TGCGCCAGCAGCTTGGGGTGGGGAAATGAGCAGTTCTTC. Amino acid sequence: CASSLGWGNEQFF.

The chain employs TRBV19 and TRBJ1-2; TRBD1 matches at 7 bases. Trimming at V came to 5 bases and at J to 1 base, leaving 10 bases not matched to a gene. The CDR3 loop spans 16 amino acids. Germline V gives CDR1 LNHDA, CDR2 SQIVND (reference sequence). DNA for the CDR3: TGTGCCAGTAGTCCAGACAGGGCCTCCCGTAACTATGGCTACACCTTC. Its protein product is CASSPDRASRNYGYTF.

In its sample, this clone was seen once. This chain links TRBV28 with TRBJ1-1; tentative D call: TRBD1 (5 bases). Germline V gives CDR1 MDHEN, CDR2 SYDVKM. V was trimmed by 10 bases and J by 0 bases, leaving 15 bases between them. This CDR3 is built from 14 residues. The CDR3 DNA reads TGTGCCACCAGAAGGGGTTACATGAACACTGAAGCTTTCTTT. It codes for CATRRGYMNTEAFF.

This chain links TRBV9 with TRBJ2-2; D perhaps matches TRBD1 (6 bases). Trimming pared 5 bases from V and 6 bases from J, leaving 14 bases between. Germline V lookup: CDR1 SGDLS, CDR2 YYNGEE. There are 14 residues in the CDR3. The CDR3 nucleotides are TGTGCCAGCAGGTCAGGGGTGGATGCCGGGGAGCTGTTTTTT. Its protein is CASRSGVDAGELFF.

The J gene is TRBJ2-3, the V gene TRBV27, with D tentatively TRBD2 (6 bases). CDR3 size: 14 residues. Germline-derived CDR1 and CDR2 are MNHEY and SMNVEV (reference sequence). V lost 5 bases and J 14 bases, leaving 23 bases between the germline ends. Here the CDR3 reads CASSLKRPGDAMYF. CDR3 nucleotides: TGTGCCAGCAGTCTTAAGCGGCCGGGGGATGCGATGTATTTT.

The V gene is TRBV6-4, the J gene TRBJ1-6; TRBD1 might be the D (5 bases). Germline-derived CDR1 and CDR2 are MRHNA and SNTAGT. Trimming left V 0 bases short and J 11 bases short, with 8 bases between. The CDR3 runs to 13 residues. This CDR3 reads CASSDSLGAPLHF. The CDR3 coding sequence is TGTGCCAGCAGTGACTCGTTGGGGGCACCCCTCCACTTT.

The chain uses TRBV14 and TRBJ2-3; 7 bases map to TRBD2. CDR1 and CDR2 from the germline V gene are SGHDN and FVKESK. The CDR3 totals 18 residues. V shed 4 bases, J shed 2 bases, and the junction held 15 bases outside the gene matches. The CDR3 bases are TGTGCCAGCAGCCCACCAATGCCGGGACTAAAACCCACAGATACGCAGTATTTT. This translates into CASSPPMPGLKPTDTQYF.

The chain is built from TRBV9 and TRBJ1-1; the D is unclear. Germline V gene sequence: CDR1 SGDLS, CDR2 YYNGEE. The CDR3 consists of 13 residues. Trimming left V 0 bases short and J 8 bases short, with 11 bases between. CDR3 DNA: TGTGCCAGCAGCGTAGTCCTCGGGCCAGAAGCTTTCTTT. It translates to CASSVVLGPEAFF.

This clone showed up just a few times. The chain recombines TRBV15 with TRBJ1-5; 9 bases align to TRBD1. The V and J ends lost 6 bases and 7 bases, in that order; junction bases with no gene match: 10. This CDR3 is built from 15 residues. Germline assignment: CDR1 LNHNV and CDR2 YYDKDF (reference sequence). CDR3 sequence reads: CATRGTGTGRQPQHF. As DNA, the CDR3 is TGTGCCACCAGAGGGACCGGGACAGGGCGACAGCCCCAGCATTTT.

The chain is built from TRBV11-1 and TRBJ1-5; a possible D gene is TRBD1 (6 bases). The V gene lost 2 bases and the J gene lost 3 bases, with 14 bases spanning the gap. The length of the CDR3 is 16 residues. CDR1 SGHAT and CDR2 FQDESV come from the germline V gene (reference sequence). In DNA, the CDR3 is TGTGCCAGCAGCTTACAGAAGGACAGTCACAATCAGCCCCAGCATTTT. Amino acids: CASSLQKDSHNQPQHF. The complete variable domain, with remaining parts taken from reference TRBV11-1 and TRBJ1-5, reads EAEVAQSPRYKITEKSQAVAFWCDPISGHATLYWYRQILGQGPELLVQFQDESVVDDSQLPKDRFSAERLKGVDSTLKIQPAELGDSAMYLCASSLQKDSHNQPQHFGDGTRLSIL.

This clone showed up just a few times. The chain uses TRBV5-1 and TRBJ2-3, with TRBD1 identical over 8 bases. The CDR3 has 16 residues. From germline, CDR1 is SGHRS and CDR2 YFSETQ. J was trimmed by 0 bases and V by 0 bases; bases with no gene match: 3. The CDR3 sequence is CASSLVTGGSTDTQYF. Here the CDR3 DNA reads TGCGCCAGCAGCTTGGTCACAGGGGGGAGCACAGATACGCAGTATTTT. Together with reference TRBV5-1 and TRBJ2-3, the CDR3 gives the full variable domain: KAGVTQTPRYLIKTRGQQVTLSCSPISGHRSVSWYQQTPGQGLQFLFEYFSETQRNKGNFPGRFSGRQFSNSRSEMNVSTLELGDSALYLCASSLVTGGSTDTQYFGPGTRLTVL.

The J gene is TRBJ1-1, the V gene TRBV7-2, with D perhaps matching TRBD1 (5 bases). CDR3 length: 13 residues. Trimming pared 8 bases from V and 3 bases from J, leaving 13 bases between. CDR1 and CDR2 (germline): SGHTA, FQGNSA. CDR3 protein: CASSGTQDTEAFF. In DNA, the CDR3 is TGTGCCAGCTCCGGGACGCAAGACACTGAAGCTTTCTTT.

The chain has TRBV4-2 and TRBJ2-7; D call uncertain. Trimming took off 5 bases at V and 1 base at J, with 12 bases between the two ends. Germline values: CDR1 LGHNA, CDR2 YNFKEQ. The CDR3 contains 14 residues. The CDR3 sequence is CASSLENFSYEQYF. CDR3 DNA sequence: TGTGCCAGCAGCTTGGAAAATTTTTCCTACGAGCAGTACTTC.

This clone occurred once. Here the CDR3 DNA reads TGTGCCTGGAGTAGCGACAGGGGACCCTACGAGCAGTACTTC. This codes for CAWSSDRGPYEQYF. The rearrangement links TRBV30 to TRBJ2-7, with TRBD1 matching 8 bases. Trimming took 2 bases from V and 2 from J; bases not matched to a gene: 5. CDR1 is GTSNPN and CDR2 is SVGIG in the germline V gene (reference sequence). The CDR3 contains 14 residues.

This chain links TRBV19 with TRBJ2-1; 8 nucleotides align to TRBD2. The V gene end was trimmed by 4 bases and the J gene end by 7 bases; junction bases not matched to a gene: 9. CDR1 LNHDA and CDR2 SQIVND come from the germline V gene (reference sequence). This CDR3 is 15 amino acids long. As DNA, the CDR3 is TGTGCCAGTAGTACGGGACTGGCGGGGGGAAATGAGCAGTTCTTC. Translation: CASSTGLAGGNEQFF.

The rearrangement uses TRBV12-3 or TRBV12-4 and TRBJ1-5, with D perhaps TRBD1 (6 bases). Trimming left V 7 bases short and J 7 bases short, with 11 bases between. The CDR3 spans 12 residues. The CDR3: CASKAGEQPQHF. The CDR3 DNA is TGTGCCAGCAAAGCAGGGGAACAGCCCCAGCATTTT.

The genes are TRBV19 and TRBJ1-1; D is possibly TRBD1 (6 bases). Germline V gene lookup returns CDR1 LNHDA and CDR2 SQIVND (reference sequence). This CDR3 has 14 amino acids. Trimming took 3 bases from V and 2 from J, leaving 10 bases between them. The CDR3 DNA reads TGTGCCAGTAGTATCCGGGGGCGAAACACTGAAGCTTTCTTT. It encodes CASSIRGRNTEAFF. The complete variable domain, with remaining parts taken from reference TRBV19 and TRBJ1-1, reads DGGITQSPKYLFRKEGQNVTLSCEQNLNHDAMYWYRQDPGQGLRLIYYSQIVNDFQKGDIAEGYSVSREKKESFPLTVTSAQKNPTAFYLCASSIRGRNTEAFFGQGTRLTVV.

V usage is TRBV5-1 and J usage is TRBJ2-5; D is perhaps TRBD1 (6 bases). The CDR3 covers 14 residues. Trimming pared 2 bases from V and 1 base from J, leaving 9 bases between. Germline-derived CDR1 and CDR2 are SGHRS and YFSETQ. The CDR3 loop reads CASSFAGVQETQYF. Written as DNA, the CDR3 is TGCGCCAGCAGCTTTGCAGGGGTCCAAGAGACCCAGTACTTC.

The rearrangement joins TRBV6-5 to TRBJ2-5; D is perhaps TRBD2 (5 bases). CDR3 length: 14 residues. V lost 5 bases, J lost 6 bases, and 16 bases lay in between. Germline V gene sequence: CDR1 MNHEY, CDR2 SVGAGI. CDR3 in amino acids: CASSRVGLPKTQYF. The CDR3 DNA reads as TGTGCCAGCAGTAGGGTAGGACTCCCCAAGACCCAGTACTTC.

This clone is a singleton in its sample. V and J are TRBV5-1 and TRBJ1-1; D unclear. Deletions cut 1 base from V and 0 bases from J, with 10 bases between. CDR1 and CDR2 from the germline V gene are SGHRS and YFSETQ. The CDR3 is made up of 15 amino acids. Here the CDR3 DNA reads TGCGCCAGCAGCTTGACCTCGGCCATGAACACTGAAGCTTTCTTT. This translates into CASSLTSAMNTEAFF.